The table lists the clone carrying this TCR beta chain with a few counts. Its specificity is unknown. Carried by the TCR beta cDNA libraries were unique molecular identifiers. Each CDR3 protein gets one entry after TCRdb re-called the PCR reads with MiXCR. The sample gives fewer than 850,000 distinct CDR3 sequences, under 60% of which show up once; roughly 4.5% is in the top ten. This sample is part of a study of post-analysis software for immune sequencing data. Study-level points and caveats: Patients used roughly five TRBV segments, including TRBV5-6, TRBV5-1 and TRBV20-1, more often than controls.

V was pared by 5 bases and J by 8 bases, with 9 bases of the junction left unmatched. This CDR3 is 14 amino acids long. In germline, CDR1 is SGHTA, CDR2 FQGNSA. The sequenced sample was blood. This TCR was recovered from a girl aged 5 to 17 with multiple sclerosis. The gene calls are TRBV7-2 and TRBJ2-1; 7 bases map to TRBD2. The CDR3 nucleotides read TGTGCCAGCAGCCACGAACTAGCGAGGGATGAGCAGTTCTTC. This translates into CASSHELARDEQFF.